This T cell receptor beta chain was identified during a study of shared clonotypes between healthy human individuals. The authors ran the assay at deep level. Each cell subset's genomic DNA was divided evenly among several immunoSEQ plates. Some clones are missing from TCRdb's copy, which holds only in-frame ones; the method was immunoSEQ multiplex PCR. In the table there are about 490,000 clones, approximately 82% of which are singletons. Per the germline V gene, CDR1 is SGHTA and CDR2 is FQGNSA. Trimming removed 5 bases at V and 5 bases at J, with 12 bases between. The CDR3 is 13 amino acids. The clonotype originates from a woman in her forties in good health. Some clones in this sample may be carry-over from other donors' samples. The chain joins TRBV7-2 to TRBJ2-5; tentatively, D is TRBD1 or TRBD2 (5 bases each). The sample was PBMCs. The chain's CDR3 is CASSRGAGETQYF. CDR3 nucleotides: TGTGCCAGCAGCCGAGGGGCAGGGGAGACCCAGTACTTC. The full variable domain, rest sourced from reference TRBV7-2 and TRBJ2-5, is GAGVSQSPSNKVTEKGKDVELRCDPISGHTALYWYRQSLGQGLEFLIYFQGNSAPDKSGLPSDRFSAERTGGSVSTLTIQRTQQEDSAVYLCASSRGAGETQYFGPGTRLLVL.